The clone carrying this T cell receptor (beta chain) was picked up a small number of times. The table came from immunoSEQ multiplex PCR; TCRdb's copy has only in-frame clones and leaves some out. The sample shows approximately 490,000 clones, roughly 90% of them seen only once. This sample was taken from a study of blood T cell repertoires in COVID-19. This TCR came from a young woman who had recovered from COVID-19. Sequences were obtained from PBMCs or T cells enriched from blood (not recorded which).

For the CDR3, the DNA is TGTGCCAGCAGTGAAGTGGGAGTGGGCCCCGACGAGCAGTACTTC. It is translated as CASSEVGVGPDEQYF. This chain uses TRBV2 with TRBJ2-7; maybe TRBD2 (5 bases). V was shortened by 1 base and J by 5 bases, with 15 bases between the two germline ends. From germline, CDR1 is SNHLY and CDR2 FYNNEI. The CDR3 runs 15 residues. The full variable domain, rest sourced from reference TRBV2 and TRBJ2-7, is EPEVTQTPSHQVTQMGQEVILRCVPISNHLYFYWYRQILGQKVEFLVSFYNNEISEKSEIFDDQFSVERPDGSNFTLKIRSTKLEDSAMYFCASSEVGVGPDEQYFGPGTRLTVT.